This T cell receptor (beta chain) stems from a study of T cell repertoires in cytomegalovirus infection. Study as a whole: Both a matching HLA type and CMV infection were indicated by public TCR beta signatures.

TCRdb re-called the reads through MiXCR, storing one row per CDR3 protein. The top ten hold about 12% of the sample, which has over 300,000 distinct CDR3 sequences, about a sixth seen once. In germline, CDR1 is MGHRA, CDR2 YSYEKL. This CDR3 is built from 14 residues. Between the trimmed V and J ends, which lost 3 bases and 4 bases, there was a span of 9 bases. The chain is built from TRBV4-1 and TRBJ2-2; maybe TRBD1 (5 bases). Source material: PBMCs. This TCR derives from a human donor in good health (CMV status not recorded). Some clones in this sample may be carry-over from other donors' samples. The CDR3 DNA reads TGCGCCAGCAGCCAGTGGACAAGCACCGGGGAGCTGTTTTTT. Encoded protein: CASSQWTSTGELFF.